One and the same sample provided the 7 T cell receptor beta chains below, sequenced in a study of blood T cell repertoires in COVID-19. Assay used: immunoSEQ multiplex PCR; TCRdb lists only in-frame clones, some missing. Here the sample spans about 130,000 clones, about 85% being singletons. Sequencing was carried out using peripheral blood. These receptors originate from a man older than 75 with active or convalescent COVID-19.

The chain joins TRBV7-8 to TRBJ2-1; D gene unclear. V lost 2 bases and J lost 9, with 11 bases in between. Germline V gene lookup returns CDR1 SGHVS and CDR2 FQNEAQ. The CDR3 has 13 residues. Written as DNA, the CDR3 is TGTGCCAGCAGCTTATCCAGGCTCGGTGAGCAGTTCTTC. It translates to CASSLSRLGEQFF. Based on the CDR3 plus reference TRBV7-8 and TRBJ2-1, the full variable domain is GAGVSQSPRYKVAKRGQDVALRCDPISGHVSLFWYQQALGQGPEFLTYFQNEAQLDKSGLPSDRFFAERPEGSVSTLKIQRTQQEDSAVYLCASSLSRLGEQFFGPGTRLTVL.

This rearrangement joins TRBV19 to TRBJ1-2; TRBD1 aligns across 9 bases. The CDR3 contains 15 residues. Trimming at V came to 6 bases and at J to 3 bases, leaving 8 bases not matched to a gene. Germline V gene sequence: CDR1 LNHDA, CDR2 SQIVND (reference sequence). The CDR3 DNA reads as TGTGCCAGTAGCATCACAGGGGGCGCCTACTATGGCTACACCTTC. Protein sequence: CASSITGGAYYGYTF.

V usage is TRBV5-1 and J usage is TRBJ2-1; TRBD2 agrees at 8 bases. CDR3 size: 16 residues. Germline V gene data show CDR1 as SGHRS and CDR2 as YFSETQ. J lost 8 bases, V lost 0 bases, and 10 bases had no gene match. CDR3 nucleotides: TGCGCCAGCAGCTTGGGCGGGAGGCCCCGTGGGGATGAGCAGTTCTTC. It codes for CASSLGGRPRGDEQFF.

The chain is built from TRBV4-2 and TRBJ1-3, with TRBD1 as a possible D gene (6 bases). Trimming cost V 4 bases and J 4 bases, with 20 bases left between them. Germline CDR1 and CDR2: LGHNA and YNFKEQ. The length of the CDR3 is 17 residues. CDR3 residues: CASSPTGRGILGNTIYF. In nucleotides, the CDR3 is TGTGCCAGCAGCCCAACCGGGAGGGGGATCCTAGGAAACACCATATATTTT.

The CDR3 DNA is TGTGCCAGCACGACAGCCCCAGGCGGATATGGCTACACCTTC. This codes for CASTTAPGGYGYTF. The V call is TRBV6-5, the J call TRBJ1-2, with TRBD1 as a possible D gene (5 bases). Germline CDR1 is MNHEY and CDR2 is SVGAGI. The CDR3 sequence is 14 residues long. Trimming took off 7 bases at V and 5 bases at J, with 17 bases between the two ends.

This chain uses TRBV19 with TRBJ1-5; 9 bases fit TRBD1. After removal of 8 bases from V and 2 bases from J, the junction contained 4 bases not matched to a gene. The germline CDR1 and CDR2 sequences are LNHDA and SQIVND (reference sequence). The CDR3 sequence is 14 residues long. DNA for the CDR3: TGTGCCAGTCTCCGGACAGGGGGCAATCAGCCCCAGCATTTT. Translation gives CASLRTGGNQPQHF.

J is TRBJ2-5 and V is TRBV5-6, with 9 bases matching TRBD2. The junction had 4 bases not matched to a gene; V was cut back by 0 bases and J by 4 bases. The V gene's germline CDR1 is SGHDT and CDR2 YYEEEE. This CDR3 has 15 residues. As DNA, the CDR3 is TGTGCCAGCAGCTTGGTTAGCGGGAGTACAGAGACCCAGTACTTC. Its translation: CASSLVSGSTETQYF.